This T cell receptor (beta chain) was sequenced in a study of naive and memory T cell subsets. The study, taken as a whole, reports: Possibly reflecting memory cells re-expressing CD45RA, a few larger clonotypes occurred in naive repertoires, especially CD8.

With regard to this clonotype: Its antigen is undetermined.

The CDR3 sequence is 16 residues long. V was pared by 1 base and J by 9 bases, with 9 bases of the junction left unmatched. CDR1 is LGHDT and CDR2 is YNNKEL in the germline V gene (reference sequence). An equimolar mix of two oligonucleotides served as the beta constant-region primer for TRBC1 and TRBC2. The ligated cDNA underwent four PCR rounds using SP2 and nested alpha and beta constant-region primers. A 12-nucleotide UMI and the SP2 primer were added to the cDNA 3' end by oligonucleotide ligation. TCRdb re-analysed the UMI-ligation and nested PCR reads in MiXCR, keeping a single row per CDR3 protein. The sample yields about 150,000 distinct CDR3 sequences, roughly 22% seen once. CD4 T cells were positively selected, then CD8 T cells from the CD4-negative fraction.

Sequencing was done on a sample of naive CD4+ T cells from blood. The chain recombines TRBV3-1 with TRBJ2-1; 10 bases align to TRBD2. The receptor was isolated from a human donor in good health. The CDR3 spells CASSQGLAGVTSEQFF. The CDR3 DNA follows: TGTGCCAGCAGCCAAGGGCTAGCGGGAGTTACTAGTGAGCAGTTCTTC.